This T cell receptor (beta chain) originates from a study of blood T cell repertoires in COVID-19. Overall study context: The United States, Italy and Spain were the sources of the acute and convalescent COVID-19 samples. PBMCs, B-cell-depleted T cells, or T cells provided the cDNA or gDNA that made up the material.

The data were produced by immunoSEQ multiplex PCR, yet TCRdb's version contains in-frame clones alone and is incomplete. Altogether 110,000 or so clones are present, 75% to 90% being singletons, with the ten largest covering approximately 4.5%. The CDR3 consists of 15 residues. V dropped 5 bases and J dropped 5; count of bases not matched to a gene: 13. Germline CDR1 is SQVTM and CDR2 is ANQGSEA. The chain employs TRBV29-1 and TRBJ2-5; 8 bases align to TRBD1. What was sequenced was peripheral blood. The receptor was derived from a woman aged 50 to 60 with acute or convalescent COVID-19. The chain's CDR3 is CSVRRTGRRKETQYF. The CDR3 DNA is TGCAGCGTTAGGAGGACAGGGCGGAGGAAGGAGACCCAGTACTTC. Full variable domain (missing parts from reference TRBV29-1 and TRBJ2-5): SAVISQKPSRDICQRGTSLTIQCQVDSQVTMMFWYRQQPGQSLTLIATANQGSEATYESGFVIDKFPISRPNLTFSTLTVSNMSPEDSSIYLCSVRRTGRRKETQYFGPGTRLLVL.